These T cell receptor beta chains were read from a single sample in a study of T cell responses to AZD1222 COVID-19 vaccine. Generated by immunoSEQ multiplex PCR, the TCRdb table keeps only in-frame clones and is missing some. The sample contains about 140,000 clones, about 89% of which appear only once. Material: peripheral blood, obtained on day 0 of AZD1222 vaccination. The receptors were sampled from an adult in good health. Each CDR3 is given with its conserved first and last residue.

TRBV15	TRBJ1-2	CATSRDLAGDRRYTF
TRBV5-1	TRBJ1-1	CASSLGTPHLNTEAFF
TRBV2	TRBJ2-1	CASSARSGTRGYNEQFF
TRBV18	TRBJ2-7	CASSPPDAYEQYF
TRBV29-1	TRBJ1-2	CSVEERILAYGYTF
TRBV7-5	TRBJ1-1	CARSYRDTEAFF
TRBV12-3/TRBV12-4	TRBJ2-1	CASSFKSEQFF
TRBV18	TRBJ2-5	CASSPAFETQYF
TRBV6-2/TRBV6-3	TRBJ1-1	CASSGRGGTQNTEAFF
TRBV4-1	TRBJ2-7	CASSHLGDRADEQYF
TRBV4-2	TRBJ2-5	CASSSEGRETQYF
TRBV2	TRBJ2-2	CASSEASGAFNTGELFF
TRBV6-5	TRBJ1-6	CASSYSPRESPLHF
TRBV4-1	TRBJ2-5	CASSQDRDRQETQYF
TRBV6-5	TRBJ2-3	CATSLDETTDTQYF
TRBV27	TRBJ1-1	CASSIRDRVNTEAFF
TRBV7-2	TRBJ2-7	CASSLQASGYEQYF
TRBV19	TRBJ1-2	CASTRDSPYGYTF
TRBV27	TRBJ1-2	CASSFSDRVGYGYTF